This is a list of T cell receptor beta chains from one sample in a study of post-analysis software for immune sequencing data. TCRdb called the PCR reads again in MiXCR, with one record for every CDR3 protein. The data show a few hundred thousand distinct CDR3 sequences, just over 35% seen once. Sequencing was performed on blood. The receptors originated from a girl aged 5-17 years with multiple sclerosis. The CDR3 runs from the conserved cysteine through the conserved F or W. Fields, in order: D gene, clone size, CDR3 length, J gene, V gene, CDR3 protein, CDR3 DNA. A D gene is named only where the DNA matches it firmly. Not all rows give a size; the values are once, few, many and, for expanded clones, a class.

D gene: .
clone size: .
CDR3 length: 13
J gene: TRBJ2-1
V gene: TRBV7-2
CDR3 protein: CASSRQVTDTQFF
CDR3 DNA: TGTGCCAGCAGTCGACAGGTCACAGATACGCAGTTCTTC

D gene: .
clone size: .
CDR3 length: 13
J gene: TRBJ1-1
V gene: TRBV29-1
CDR3 protein: CSARTDKNTEAFF
CDR3 DNA: TGCAGCGCTCGGACGGATAAGAACACTGAAGCTTTCTTT

D gene: .
clone size: few
CDR3 length: 15
J gene: TRBJ1-5
V gene: TRBV28
CDR3 protein: CASSFEGSTDQPQHF
CDR3 DNA: TGTGCCAGCAGTTTTGAAGGATCCACGGATCAGCCCCAGCATTTT

D gene: .
clone size: few
CDR3 length: 15
J gene: TRBJ2-1
V gene: TRBV20-1
CDR3 protein: CSARDGGTDNNEQFF
CDR3 DNA: TGCAGTGCTAGAGATGGGGGGACGGATAACAATGAGCAGTTCTTC

D gene: TRBD1
clone size: .
CDR3 length: 15
J gene: TRBJ2-2
V gene: TRBV12-3/TRBV12-4
CDR3 protein: CASSLNTGGTGELFF
CDR3 DNA: TGTGCCAGCAGTTTAAACACAGGGGGCACCGGGGAGCTGTTTTTT

D gene: TRBD1
clone size: few
CDR3 length: 16
J gene: TRBJ1-1
V gene: TRBV5-4
CDR3 protein: CASSGASNRGNTEAFF
CDR3 DNA: TGTGCCAGCAGCGGAGCTAGCAACAGGGGGAACACTGAAGCTTTCTTT

D gene: .
clone size: .
CDR3 length: 14
J gene: TRBJ1-5
V gene: TRBV2
CDR3 protein: CASSELAGSQPQHF
CDR3 DNA: TGTGCCAGCAGTGAACTTGCTGGTAGTCAGCCCCAGCATTTT

D gene: TRBD2
clone size: .
CDR3 length: 15
J gene: TRBJ2-7
V gene: TRBV20-1
CDR3 protein: CSAKGLAGESYEQYF
CDR3 DNA: TGCAGTGCCAAAGGACTAGCGGGAGAGTCCTACGAGCAGTACTTC

D gene: TRBD1
clone size: .
CDR3 length: 16
J gene: TRBJ2-7
V gene: TRBV2
CDR3 protein: CANSEFGDRGSYEQYF
CDR3 DNA: TGTGCCAACAGTGAATTTGGAGACAGGGGATCCTACGAGCAGTACTTC

D gene: .
clone size: many
CDR3 length: 13
J gene: TRBJ1-5
V gene: TRBV6-5
CDR3 protein: CASSSRENQPQHF
CDR3 DNA: TGTGCCAGCAGTTCAAGGGAGAATCAGCCCCAGCATTTT

D gene: TRBD1
clone size: few
CDR3 length: 17
J gene: TRBJ1-3
V gene: TRBV5-1
CDR3 protein: CASSVMGTAISGNTIYF
CDR3 DNA: TGCGCCAGCAGCGTAATGGGGACAGCAATCTCTGGAAACACCATATATTTT

D gene: .
clone size: many
CDR3 length: 14
J gene: TRBJ1-4
V gene: TRBV12-3/TRBV12-4
CDR3 protein: CASSFSRGNEKLFF
CDR3 DNA: TGTGCCAGCAGTTTTTCTAGGGGAAACGAAAAACTGTTTTTT

D gene: TRBD1
clone size: many
CDR3 length: 13
J gene: TRBJ2-1
V gene: TRBV11-1
CDR3 protein: CASSFTGAYEQFF
CDR3 DNA: TGTGCCAGCAGCTTTACAGGGGCGTATGAGCAGTTCTTC

D gene: TRBD2
clone size: many
CDR3 length: 16
J gene: TRBJ2-1
V gene: TRBV12-3/TRBV12-4
CDR3 protein: CASSEVGGSSYNEQFF
CDR3 DNA: TGTGCCAGCAGTGAAGTCGGGGGGAGCTCCTACAATGAGCAGTTCTTC

D gene: .
clone size: .
CDR3 length: 13
J gene: TRBJ2-7
V gene: TRBV5-6
CDR3 protein: CASSSTATYEQYF
CDR3 DNA: TGTGCCAGCAGCTCAACGGCGACCTACGAGCAGTACTTC

D gene: TRBD2
clone size: few
CDR3 length: 17
J gene: TRBJ2-1
V gene: TRBV12-3/TRBV12-4
CDR3 protein: CASRLGGGLAGANEQFF
CDR3 DNA: TGTGCCAGCCGTTTGGGGGGTGGACTAGCGGGAGCCAATGAGCAGTTCTTC

D gene: TRBD1
clone size: many
CDR3 length: 14
J gene: TRBJ2-4
V gene: TRBV5-1
CDR3 protein: CASSPGQVGNIQYF
CDR3 DNA: TGCGCCAGCAGCCCGGGACAGGTGGGAAACATTCAGTACTTC

D gene: TRBD1
clone size: few
CDR3 length: 14
J gene: TRBJ1-1
V gene: TRBV9
CDR3 protein: CASSVAGGAGEAFF
CDR3 DNA: TGTGCCAGCAGCGTAGCAGGGGGCGCGGGTGAAGCTTTCTTT

D gene: TRBD1
clone size: many
CDR3 length: 14
J gene: TRBJ1-1
V gene: TRBV29-1
CDR3 protein: CSVEQGAGQGEAFF
CDR3 DNA: TGCAGCGTTGAACAGGGTGCGGGACAGGGGGAAGCTTTCTTT

D gene: .
clone size: few
CDR3 length: 13
J gene: TRBJ2-5
V gene: TRBV7-2
CDR3 protein: CASSLGLGVGQYF
CDR3 DNA: TGTGCCAGCAGCTTAGGCCTAGGAGTCGGCCAGTACTTC

D gene: TRBD1
clone size: few
CDR3 length: 11
J gene: TRBJ2-1
V gene: TRBV20-1
CDR3 protein: CSAQQGYEQFF
CDR3 DNA: TGCAGTGCCCAACAGGGGTATGAGCAGTTCTTC

D gene: TRBD2
clone size: many
CDR3 length: 14
J gene: TRBJ2-3
V gene: TRBV20-1
CDR3 protein: CSARSGGAEDTQYF
CDR3 DNA: TGCAGTGCTCGCTCGGGGGGGGCTGAAGATACGCAGTATTTT

D gene: TRBD1
clone size: many
CDR3 length: 14
J gene: TRBJ1-1
V gene: TRBV7-9
CDR3 protein: CASSFRQGTTEAFF
CDR3 DNA: TGTGCCAGCAGCTTCCGACAGGGGACCACTGAAGCTTTCTTT

D gene: TRBD2
clone size: .
CDR3 length: 21
J gene: TRBJ2-1
V gene: TRBV3-1
CDR3 protein: CASSGPGPVGLAGAYYNEQFF
CDR3 DNA: TGTGCCAGCAGCGGGCCTGGCCCCGTTGGGCTAGCGGGTGCCTACTACAATGAGCAGTTCTTC

D gene: TRBD2
clone size: .
CDR3 length: 16
J gene: TRBJ2-2
V gene: TRBV5-1
CDR3 protein: CASTRGGRSNTGELFF
CDR3 DNA: TGCGCCAGCACCCGTGGCGGGAGATCTAACACCGGGGAGCTGTTTTTT

D gene: TRBD1
clone size: .
CDR3 length: 15
J gene: TRBJ1-6
V gene: TRBV7-2
CDR3 protein: CASRTDRGLNSPLHF
CDR3 DNA: TGTGCCAGCAGAACGGACAGGGGGCTGAATTCACCCCTCCACTTT

D gene: TRBD2
clone size: .
CDR3 length: 17
J gene: TRBJ2-1
V gene: TRBV15
CDR3 protein: CATSPGRSGSSYNEQFF
CDR3 DNA: TGTGCCACCAGCCCGGGGAGGAGCGGGAGTAGCTACAATGAGCAGTTCTTC

D gene: .
clone size: many
CDR3 length: 11
J gene: TRBJ1-2
V gene: TRBV20-1
CDR3 protein: CSAATSSGYTF
CDR3 DNA: TGCAGTGCCGCGACCTCATCTGGCTACACCTTC

D gene: TRBD1
clone size: few
CDR3 length: 14
J gene: TRBJ2-2
V gene: TRBV7-9
CDR3 protein: CASSSTGGTGELFF
CDR3 DNA: TGTGCCAGCAGCAGCACAGGGGGCACGGGGGAGCTGTTTTTT

D gene: .
clone size: .
CDR3 length: 14
J gene: TRBJ2-7
V gene: TRBV6-5
CDR3 protein: CASSYGGMGYEQYF
CDR3 DNA: TGTGCCAGCAGTTACGGGGGTATGGGCTACGAGCAGTACTTC

D gene: .
clone size: many
CDR3 length: 15
J gene: TRBJ2-5
V gene: TRBV7-2
CDR3 protein: CASSLGEGGRETQYF
CDR3 DNA: TGTGCCAGCAGCTTAGGAGAGGGTGGTCGGGAGACCCAGTACTTC

D gene: .
clone size: many
CDR3 length: 15
J gene: TRBJ2-5
V gene: TRBV27
CDR3 protein: CASSFFSGNQETQYF
CDR3 DNA: TGTGCCAGCAGTTTCTTTTCCGGGAACCAAGAGACCCAGTACTTC

D gene: .
clone size: many
CDR3 length: 13
J gene: TRBJ2-5
V gene: TRBV7-8
CDR3 protein: CASSFNSVETQYF
CDR3 DNA: TGTGCCAGCAGCTTCAACAGCGTGGAGACCCAGTACTTC

D gene: TRBD1
clone size: .
CDR3 length: 14
J gene: TRBJ1-2
V gene: TRBV20-1
CDR3 protein: CSARGQSANYGYTF
CDR3 DNA: TGCAGTGCCAGGGGGCAGTCAGCTAACTATGGCTACACCTTC